The 5 T cell receptor beta chains in this list originate from one sample, sequenced in a study of blood T cell repertoires in COVID-19. Libraries were prepared by immunoSEQ multiplex PCR; TCRdb keeps only in-frame clonotypes and omits some of them. The sample lists hundreds of thousands of clones, roughly 87% occurring once. Sequencing was performed on peripheral blood. The origin of the receptors is a woman aged 18-30 years who had recovered from COVID-19.

The chain links TRBV3-1 (or the pseudogene TRBV3-2) to TRBJ1-2; D gene uncertain. V was cut by 4 bases and J by 2 bases, with 11 bases left in between. CDR3 length: 14 amino acids. Germline assignment: CDR1 LGHDT and CDR2 YNNKEL (reference sequence). The CDR3 sequence is CASSRGVGNYGYTF. CDR3 nucleotides: TGTGCCAGCAGCCGCGGGGTGGGAAACTATGGCTACACCTTC.

The rearrangement joins TRBV27 to TRBJ2-1; weak D call: TRBD1 (6 bases). This CDR3 is 17 amino acids long. The V gene lost 6 bases and the J gene lost 3 bases, with 21 bases spanning the gap. Germline V lookup: CDR1 MNHEY, CDR2 SMNVEV (reference sequence). For the CDR3, the DNA is TGTGCCAGCAGCGCCCTACCACAGGGAATGAACTACAATGAGCAGTTCTTC. Residues: CASSALPQGMNYNEQFF.

The rearrangement uses TRBV4-3 and TRBJ1-3; 9 bases match TRBD1. V was pared by 0 bases and J by 4 bases, with 7 bases of the junction left unmatched. CDR1 and CDR2 from the germline V gene are LGHNA and YSLEER. The CDR3 is 17 residues long. This CDR3 is CASSQEPGTGSGNTIYF. In DNA form, the CDR3 reads TGCGCCAGCAGCCAAGAGCCCGGGACAGGGTCCGGAAACACCATATATTTT.

V usage is TRBV24-1 and J usage is TRBJ2-7, with unresolved D. The V gene lost 4 bases and the J gene lost 0 bases, with 9 bases spanning the gap. Germline V gene data show CDR1 as KGHDR and CDR2 as SFDVKD. The CDR3 is made up of 14 amino acids. The CDR3 sequence: CATSENSLSYEQYF. The CDR3 DNA is TGTGCCACCAGTGAGAACAGTCTCTCCTACGAGCAGTACTTC.

CDR3 in amino acids: CASSLGLGRPLGRYEQYF. The CDR3 coding sequence is TGTGCCAGCAGTTTAGGACTGGGAAGACCACTAGGACGCTACGAGCAGTACTTC. The chain employs TRBV28 and TRBJ2-7; D perhaps matches TRBD2 (5 bases). The CDR3 is 18 amino acids. Trimming removed 2 bases at V and 3 bases at J, with 23 bases between. The germline V gene encodes CDR1 MDHEN and CDR2 SYDVKM.